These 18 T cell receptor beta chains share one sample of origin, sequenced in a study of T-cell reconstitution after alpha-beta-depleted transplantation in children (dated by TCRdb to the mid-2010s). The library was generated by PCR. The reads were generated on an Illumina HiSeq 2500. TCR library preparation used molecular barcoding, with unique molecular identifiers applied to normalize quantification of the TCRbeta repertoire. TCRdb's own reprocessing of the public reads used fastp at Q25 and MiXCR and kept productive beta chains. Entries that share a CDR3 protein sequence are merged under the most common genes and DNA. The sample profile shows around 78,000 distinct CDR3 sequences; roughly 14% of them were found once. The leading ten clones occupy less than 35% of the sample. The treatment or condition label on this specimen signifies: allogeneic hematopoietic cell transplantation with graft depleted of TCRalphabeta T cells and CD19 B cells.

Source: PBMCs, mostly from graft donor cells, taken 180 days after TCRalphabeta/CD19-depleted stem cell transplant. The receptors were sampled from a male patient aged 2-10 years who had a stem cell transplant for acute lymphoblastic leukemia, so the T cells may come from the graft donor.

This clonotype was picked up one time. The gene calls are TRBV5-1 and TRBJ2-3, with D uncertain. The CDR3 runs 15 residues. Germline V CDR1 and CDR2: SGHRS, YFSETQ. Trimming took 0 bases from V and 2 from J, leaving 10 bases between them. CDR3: CASSLAHLPTDTQYF. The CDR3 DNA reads TGCGCCAGCAGCTTGGCTCATCTTCCCACAGATACGCAGTATTTT.

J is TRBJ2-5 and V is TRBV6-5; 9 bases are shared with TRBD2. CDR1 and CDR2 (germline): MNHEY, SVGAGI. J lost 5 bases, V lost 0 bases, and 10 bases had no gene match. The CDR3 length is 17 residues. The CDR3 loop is CASSYSIHGGGGETQYF. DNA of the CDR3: TGTGCCAGCAGTTACTCGATCCACGGCGGGGGGGGCGAGACCCAGTACTTC.

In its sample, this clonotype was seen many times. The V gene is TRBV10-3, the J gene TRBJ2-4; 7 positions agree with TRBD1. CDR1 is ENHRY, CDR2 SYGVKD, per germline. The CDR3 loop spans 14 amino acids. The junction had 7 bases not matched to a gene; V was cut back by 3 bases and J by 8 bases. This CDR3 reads CAISDNRGRDIQYF. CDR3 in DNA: TGTGCCATCAGTGATAACAGGGGAAGGGACATTCAGTACTTC.

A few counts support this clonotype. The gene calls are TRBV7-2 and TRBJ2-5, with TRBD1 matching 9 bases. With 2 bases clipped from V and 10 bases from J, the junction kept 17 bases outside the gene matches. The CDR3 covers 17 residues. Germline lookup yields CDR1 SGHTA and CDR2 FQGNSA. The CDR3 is CASSLTGTGLEKRSQYF. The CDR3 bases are TGTGCCAGCAGCTTAACCGGGACAGGGTTGGAAAAGAGAAGCCAGTACTTC.

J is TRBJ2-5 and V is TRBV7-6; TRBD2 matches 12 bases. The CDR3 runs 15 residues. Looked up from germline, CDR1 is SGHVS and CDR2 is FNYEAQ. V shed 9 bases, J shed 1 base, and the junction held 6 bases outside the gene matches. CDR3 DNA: TGTGCCAGTCAGGGGACTAGCGGGTCCCAAGAGACCCAGTACTTC. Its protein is CASQGTSGSQETQYF. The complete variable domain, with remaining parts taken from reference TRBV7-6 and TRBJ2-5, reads GAGVSQSPRYKVTKRGQDVALRCDPISGHVSLYWYRQALGQGPEFLTYFNYEAQQDKSGLPNDRFSAERPEGSISTLTIQRTEQRDSAMYRCASQGTSGSQETQYFGPGTRLLVL.

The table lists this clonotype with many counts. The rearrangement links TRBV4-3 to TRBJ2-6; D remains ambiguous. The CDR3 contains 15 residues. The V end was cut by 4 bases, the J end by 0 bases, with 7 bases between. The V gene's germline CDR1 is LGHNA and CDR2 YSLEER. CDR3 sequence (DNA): TGCGCCAGCAGCCCCGTTGCCTCTGGGGCCAACGTCCTGACTTTC. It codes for CASSPVASGANVLTF.

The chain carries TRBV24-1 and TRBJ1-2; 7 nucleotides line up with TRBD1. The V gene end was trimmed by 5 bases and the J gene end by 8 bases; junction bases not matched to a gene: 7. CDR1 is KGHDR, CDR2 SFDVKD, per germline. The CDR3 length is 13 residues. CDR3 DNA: TGTGCCACCAGTGCCTCGACAGGGCTAGGCTACACCTTC. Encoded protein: CATSASTGLGYTF.

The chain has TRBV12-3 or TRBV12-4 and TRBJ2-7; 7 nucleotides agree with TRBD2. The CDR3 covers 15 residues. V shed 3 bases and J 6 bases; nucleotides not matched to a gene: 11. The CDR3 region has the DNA TGTGCCAGCAGTTTGGGGGACTACGGGGTAAGCGAGCAGTACTTC. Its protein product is CASSLGDYGVSEQYF.

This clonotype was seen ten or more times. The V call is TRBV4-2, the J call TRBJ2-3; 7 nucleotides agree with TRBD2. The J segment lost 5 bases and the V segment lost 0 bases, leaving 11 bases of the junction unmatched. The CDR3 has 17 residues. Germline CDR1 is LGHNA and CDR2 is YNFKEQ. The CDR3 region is CASSQDRGGRAGDTQYF. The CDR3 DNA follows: TGTGCCAGCAGCCAAGATAGAGGCGGGAGAGCTGGAGATACGCAGTATTTT.

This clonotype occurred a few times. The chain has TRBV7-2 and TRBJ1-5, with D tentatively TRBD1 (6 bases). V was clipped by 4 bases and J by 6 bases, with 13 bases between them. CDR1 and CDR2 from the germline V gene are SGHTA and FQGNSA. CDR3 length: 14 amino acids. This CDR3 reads CASSSGQRGQPQHF. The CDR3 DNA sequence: TGTGCCAGCAGCTCAGGACAGAGAGGTCAGCCCCAGCATTTT. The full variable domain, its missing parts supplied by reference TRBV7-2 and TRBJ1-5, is GAGVSQSPSNKVTEKGKDVELRCDPISGHTALYWYRQSLGQGLEFLIYFQGNSAPDKSGLPSDRFSAERTGGSVSTLTIQRTQQEDSAVYLCASSSGQRGQPQHFGDGTRLSIL.

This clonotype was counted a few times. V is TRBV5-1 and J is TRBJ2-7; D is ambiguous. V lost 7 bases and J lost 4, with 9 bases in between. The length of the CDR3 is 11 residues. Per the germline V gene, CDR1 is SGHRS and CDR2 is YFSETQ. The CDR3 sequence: CASPGLYEQYF. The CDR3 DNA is TGCGCCAGCCCGGGCCTTTACGAGCAGTACTTC.

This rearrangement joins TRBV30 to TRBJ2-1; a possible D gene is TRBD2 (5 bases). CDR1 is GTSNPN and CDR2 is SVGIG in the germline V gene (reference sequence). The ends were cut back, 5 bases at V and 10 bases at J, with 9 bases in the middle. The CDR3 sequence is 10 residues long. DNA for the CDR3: TGTGCCTGGGGCGAGGGCGAGCAGTTCTTC. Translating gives CAWGEGEQFF.

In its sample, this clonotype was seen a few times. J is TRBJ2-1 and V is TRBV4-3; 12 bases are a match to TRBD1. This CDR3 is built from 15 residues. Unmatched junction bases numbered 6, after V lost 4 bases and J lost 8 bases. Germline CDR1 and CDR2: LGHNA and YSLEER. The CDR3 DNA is TGCGCCAGCAGCCTCCGGGACAGGGGGCGTGATGAGCAGTTCTTC. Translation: CASSLRDRGRDEQFF.

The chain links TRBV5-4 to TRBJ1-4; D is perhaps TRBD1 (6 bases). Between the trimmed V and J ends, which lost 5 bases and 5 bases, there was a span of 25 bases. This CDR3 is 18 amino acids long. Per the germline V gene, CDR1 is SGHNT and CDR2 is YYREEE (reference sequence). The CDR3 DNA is TGTGCCAGCAGTTCCGGACTGGGGGCCGGGAGTCGGAATGAAAAACTGTTTTTT. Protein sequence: CASSSGLGAGSRNEKLFF. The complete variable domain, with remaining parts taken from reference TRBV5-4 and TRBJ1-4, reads ETGVTQSPTHLIKTRGQQVTLRCSSQSGHNTVSWYQQALGQGPQFIFQYYREEENGRGNFPPRFSGLQFPNYSSELNVNALELDDSALYLCASSSGLGAGSRNEKLFFGSGTQLSVL.

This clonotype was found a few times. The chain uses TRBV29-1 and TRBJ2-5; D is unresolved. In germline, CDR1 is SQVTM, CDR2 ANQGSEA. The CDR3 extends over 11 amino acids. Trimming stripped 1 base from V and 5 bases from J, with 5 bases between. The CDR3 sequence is CSVEAFETQYF. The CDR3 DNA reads TGCAGCGTTGAAGCGTTCGAGACCCAGTACTTC.

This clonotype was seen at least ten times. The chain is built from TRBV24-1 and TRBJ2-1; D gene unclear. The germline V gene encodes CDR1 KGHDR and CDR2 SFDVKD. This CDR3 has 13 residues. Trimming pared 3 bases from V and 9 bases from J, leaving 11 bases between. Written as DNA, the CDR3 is TGTGCCACCAGTGATCTAAAGGGTGGTGAGCAGTTCTTC. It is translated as CATSDLKGGEQFF.

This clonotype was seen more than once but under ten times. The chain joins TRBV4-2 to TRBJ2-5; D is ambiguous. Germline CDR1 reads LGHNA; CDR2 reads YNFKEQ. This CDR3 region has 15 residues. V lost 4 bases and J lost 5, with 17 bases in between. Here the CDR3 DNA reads TGTGCCAGCAGCCCTACGGGCCTCCGCGAGGAGACCCAGTACTTC. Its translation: CASSPTGLREETQYF.

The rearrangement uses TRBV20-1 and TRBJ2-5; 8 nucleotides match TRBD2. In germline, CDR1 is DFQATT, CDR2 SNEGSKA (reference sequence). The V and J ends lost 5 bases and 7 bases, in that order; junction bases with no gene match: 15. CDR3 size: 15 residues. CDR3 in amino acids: CSARAGTRPGGTQYF. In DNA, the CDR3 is TGCAGTGCTCGAGCCGGGACTAGGCCCGGGGGGACCCAGTACTTC.